This TCR beta chain was documented in a study of blood T cells in healthy people across ages. Overall study findings and caveats: Both higher diversity and more naive CD4+ cells marked long-lived donors when set against aged donors.

CDR3 length equals 15 residues. The V end was cut by 3 bases, the J end by 10 bases, with 24 bases between. Germline CDR1 and CDR2: DFQATT and SNEGSKA (reference sequence). This clonotype has more than one count but fewer than ten. Its target is not known. With a J-beta primer mix and a sample-barcoded 5' primer, a second PCR ran about 7 to 11 cycles. There were at least 3 million CDR3-containing paired-end reads obtained from each sample. TCRdb re-derived calls from the 5' RACE reads in MiXCR, one entry per CDR3 protein. The table records about 1.6 million distinct CDR3 sequences, about 31% of them present only once. Those donating, healthy Caucasian individuals from Russia, were aged 6 to 90.

The receptor's source is a woman aged 25 to 39 in good health. The sample taken for sequencing was blood. The rearrangement links TRBV20-1 to TRBJ1-2; no clear D. The CDR3 loop is CSASAPFVLNEAYTF. For the CDR3, the DNA is TGCAGTGCTAGCGCCCCATTCGTACTGAATGAGGCCTACACCTTC.